Below, 6 T cell receptor beta chains from the same sample are listed, as sequenced in a study of identifying expanded T cells in peripheral blood. The table came from immunoSEQ multiplex PCR; TCRdb's copy has only in-frame clones and leaves some out. The sample includes 85,000 to 100,000 clones, about 87% of them seen just once. The sample was blood. These receptors were taken from a person aged 18-69 years in good health.

V and J are TRBV5-4 and TRBJ2-1; 8 bases match TRBD2. With 4 bases clipped from V and 10 bases from J, the junction kept 16 bases outside the gene matches. CDR3 size: 16 residues. Germline V gives CDR1 SGHNT, CDR2 YYREEE (reference sequence). CDR3 sequence reads: CASSTPLRGGRGEQFF. The CDR3, as DNA: TGTGCCAGCAGCACCCCTCTCCGGGGGGGCCGGGGCGAGCAGTTCTTC.

The chain joins TRBV7-3 to TRBJ2-2; no firm D call. The CDR3 runs to 13 residues. V dropped 5 bases and J dropped 2 bases, with 6 bases sitting between them. Germline loops: CDR1 SGHTA, CDR2 FQGTGA. In DNA, the CDR3 is TGTGCCAGCAGCCCGACAAACACCGGGGAGCTGTTTTTT. Translating gives CASSPTNTGELFF.

The V gene is TRBV9, the J gene TRBJ2-5, with TRBD1 matching over 9 bases. CDR3 size: 14 residues. Per the germline V gene, CDR1 is SGDLS and CDR2 is YYNGEE. The V segment lost 1 base and the J segment 5 bases; nucleotides outside the gene matches: 3. The CDR3, as DNA: TGTGCCAGCAGCGTAACAGGGGGCCGGGAGACCCAGTACTTC. Its translation is CASSVTGGRETQYF.

The chain combines TRBV7-3 with TRBJ2-2; the D gene is possibly TRBD2 (5 bases). Trimming removed 4 bases at V and 5 bases at J, with 11 bases between. Germline loops: CDR1 SGHTA, CDR2 FQGTGA. The CDR3 length is 14 residues. The CDR3 sequence is CASSSAGGTGELFF. The DNA of the CDR3 is TGTGCCAGCAGCTCGGCGGGCGGGACCGGGGAGCTGTTTTTT. The whole variable domain, filled in from reference TRBV7-3 and TRBJ2-2, reads GAGVSQTPSNKVTEKGKYVELRCDPISGHTALYWYRQSLGQGPEFLIYFQGTGAADDSGLPNDRFFAVRPEGSVSTLKIQRTERGDSAVYLCASSSAGGTGELFFGEGSRLTVL.

The V gene is TRBV4-1, the J gene TRBJ1-1; the D is unclear. The CDR3 spans 14 residues. The V end was cut by 5 bases, the J end by 1 base, with 11 bases between. Germline V CDR1 and CDR2: MGHRA, YSYEKL. This CDR3 is CASSAQTANTEAFF. The CDR3 nucleotides read TGCGCCAGCAGCGCACAGACCGCGAACACTGAAGCTTTCTTT.

The chain carries TRBV4-2 and TRBJ1-6; D remains unclear. Germline V gene lookup returns CDR1 LGHNA and CDR2 YNFKEQ. Trimming took off 0 bases at V and 2 bases at J, with 11 bases between the two ends. CDR3 length: 17 residues. The CDR3, as DNA: TGTGCCAGCAGCCAAGATCTTGGGGAAACCTATAATTCACCCCTCCACTTT. Its protein product is CASSQDLGETYNSPLHF.